This T cell receptor beta chain was observed in a study of Graves' ophthalmopathy and Graves' hyperthyroidism. Study summary: Researchers obtained peripheral blood at initial diagnosis, before any treatment had begun.

Orbital computed tomography and thyroid ultrasound, along with TRAb, serum thyroxine and clinical symptoms, underpinned diagnosis. PBMCs were density-gradient isolated from approximately 10 ml fresh blood. Points from the study as a whole: The 13-signature model separated ophthalmopathy from stable hyperthyroidism at roughly 88% sensitivity and about 81% specificity.

This clonotype has only a few counts. Its antigen is currently unknown. The germline V gene encodes CDR1 GTSNPN and CDR2 SVGIG (reference sequence). The CDR3 covers 13 residues. Trimming took off 3 bases at V and 4 bases at J, with 12 bases between the two ends. Using RNA transcripts, the TCR beta CDR3 regions were amplified. HTBI primers served in a first-round RT-PCR, which a second-round multiplex PCR followed. A single record per CDR3 protein comes from TCRdb applying MiXCR to the multiplex PCR reads. The repertoire consists of hundreds of thousands of distinct CDR3 sequences, with about 21% occurring once and the leading ten covering under 3.5%.

The TCR comes from a woman under 30 with stable Graves' hyperthyroidism. Specimen: peripheral blood. The chain joins TRBV30 to TRBJ1-2, with D hard to call. CDR3 residues: CAWSWFGSYGYTF. DNA for the CDR3: TGTGCCTGGAGCTGGTTCGGGAGCTATGGCTACACCTTC. The full variable domain, with the rest looked up from reference TRBV30 and TRBJ1-2, is SQTIHQWPATLVQPVGSPLSLECTVEGTSNPNLYWYRQAAGRGLQLLFYSVGIGQISSEVPQNLSASRPQDRQFILSSKKLLLSDSGFYLCAWSWFGSYGYTFGSGTRLTVV.